These 3 T cell receptor beta chains were sequenced from one sample in a study of spatial heterogeneity in lung cancer. MiXCR, run by TCRdb on the 5' RACE reads, gives a single entry per CDR3 protein. The sample lists 35,000 or so distinct CDR3 sequences; 5.2% were seen once. Time point reported: sample taken at primary tumor resection. Whole RNA was taken from tumor, nontumor lung or frozen PBMC; it was then sequenced unsorted. Material: PBMCs, obtained at surgery. Receptor source: a female donor with early-stage non-small cell lung cancer.

This clonotype was counted at least ten times. The V gene is TRBV27, the J gene TRBJ2-3; perhaps TRBD1 as D (6 bases). The CDR3 totals 13 residues. The germline gives CDR1 MNHEY, CDR2 SMNVEV (reference sequence). With 5 bases removed from V and 2 bases from J, the gap between germline ends came to 8 bases. CDR3 nucleotide sequence: TGTGCCAGCAGTGAGGGGGTCACAGATACGCAGTATTTT. Its translation is CASSEGVTDTQYF.

This clonotype was counted many times. V and J are TRBV5-1 and TRBJ2-1, with 9 positions matching TRBD2. This CDR3 spans 14 amino acids. The V and J ends lost 0 bases and 5 bases, in that order; junction bases with no gene match: 0. Germline V gene lookup returns CDR1 SGHRS and CDR2 YFSETQ. This CDR3 is CASSLGTSDNEQFF. CDR3 in DNA: TGCGCCAGCAGCTTGGGGACTAGCGACAATGAGCAGTTCTTC.

This clonotype was observed many times. V usage is TRBV13 and J usage is TRBJ2-1; 9 positions agree with TRBD2. The CDR3 spans 12 residues. Germline V gene lookup returns CDR1 PRHDT and CDR2 FYEKMQ (reference sequence). J lost 12 bases, V lost 0 bases, and 0 bases had no gene match. The CDR3 region has the DNA TGTGCCAGCAGCTTAGGTAGCGGGGGGCAGTTCTTC. Residues: CASSLGSGGQFF.